The source of this T cell receptor (beta chain) is a study of technical replicates of blood from four donors. Looked up from germline, CDR1 is LNHDA and CDR2 is SQIVND (reference sequence). Trimming cost V 4 bases and J 3 bases, with 10 bases left between them. CDR3 size: 13 residues. Generated by immunoSEQ multiplex PCR, the TCRdb table keeps only in-frame clones and is missing some. The sample has some 87,000 clones, around 96% seen once. The J gene is TRBJ2-7, the V gene TRBV19, with D possibly being TRBD1 (5 bases). The specimen sequenced was T cells isolated from PBMCs. The sequence came from a human donor in good health. CDR3: CASSRVDSYEQYF. In DNA form, the CDR3 reads TGTGCCAGTAGTAGGGTAGACAGCTACGAGCAGTACTTC.